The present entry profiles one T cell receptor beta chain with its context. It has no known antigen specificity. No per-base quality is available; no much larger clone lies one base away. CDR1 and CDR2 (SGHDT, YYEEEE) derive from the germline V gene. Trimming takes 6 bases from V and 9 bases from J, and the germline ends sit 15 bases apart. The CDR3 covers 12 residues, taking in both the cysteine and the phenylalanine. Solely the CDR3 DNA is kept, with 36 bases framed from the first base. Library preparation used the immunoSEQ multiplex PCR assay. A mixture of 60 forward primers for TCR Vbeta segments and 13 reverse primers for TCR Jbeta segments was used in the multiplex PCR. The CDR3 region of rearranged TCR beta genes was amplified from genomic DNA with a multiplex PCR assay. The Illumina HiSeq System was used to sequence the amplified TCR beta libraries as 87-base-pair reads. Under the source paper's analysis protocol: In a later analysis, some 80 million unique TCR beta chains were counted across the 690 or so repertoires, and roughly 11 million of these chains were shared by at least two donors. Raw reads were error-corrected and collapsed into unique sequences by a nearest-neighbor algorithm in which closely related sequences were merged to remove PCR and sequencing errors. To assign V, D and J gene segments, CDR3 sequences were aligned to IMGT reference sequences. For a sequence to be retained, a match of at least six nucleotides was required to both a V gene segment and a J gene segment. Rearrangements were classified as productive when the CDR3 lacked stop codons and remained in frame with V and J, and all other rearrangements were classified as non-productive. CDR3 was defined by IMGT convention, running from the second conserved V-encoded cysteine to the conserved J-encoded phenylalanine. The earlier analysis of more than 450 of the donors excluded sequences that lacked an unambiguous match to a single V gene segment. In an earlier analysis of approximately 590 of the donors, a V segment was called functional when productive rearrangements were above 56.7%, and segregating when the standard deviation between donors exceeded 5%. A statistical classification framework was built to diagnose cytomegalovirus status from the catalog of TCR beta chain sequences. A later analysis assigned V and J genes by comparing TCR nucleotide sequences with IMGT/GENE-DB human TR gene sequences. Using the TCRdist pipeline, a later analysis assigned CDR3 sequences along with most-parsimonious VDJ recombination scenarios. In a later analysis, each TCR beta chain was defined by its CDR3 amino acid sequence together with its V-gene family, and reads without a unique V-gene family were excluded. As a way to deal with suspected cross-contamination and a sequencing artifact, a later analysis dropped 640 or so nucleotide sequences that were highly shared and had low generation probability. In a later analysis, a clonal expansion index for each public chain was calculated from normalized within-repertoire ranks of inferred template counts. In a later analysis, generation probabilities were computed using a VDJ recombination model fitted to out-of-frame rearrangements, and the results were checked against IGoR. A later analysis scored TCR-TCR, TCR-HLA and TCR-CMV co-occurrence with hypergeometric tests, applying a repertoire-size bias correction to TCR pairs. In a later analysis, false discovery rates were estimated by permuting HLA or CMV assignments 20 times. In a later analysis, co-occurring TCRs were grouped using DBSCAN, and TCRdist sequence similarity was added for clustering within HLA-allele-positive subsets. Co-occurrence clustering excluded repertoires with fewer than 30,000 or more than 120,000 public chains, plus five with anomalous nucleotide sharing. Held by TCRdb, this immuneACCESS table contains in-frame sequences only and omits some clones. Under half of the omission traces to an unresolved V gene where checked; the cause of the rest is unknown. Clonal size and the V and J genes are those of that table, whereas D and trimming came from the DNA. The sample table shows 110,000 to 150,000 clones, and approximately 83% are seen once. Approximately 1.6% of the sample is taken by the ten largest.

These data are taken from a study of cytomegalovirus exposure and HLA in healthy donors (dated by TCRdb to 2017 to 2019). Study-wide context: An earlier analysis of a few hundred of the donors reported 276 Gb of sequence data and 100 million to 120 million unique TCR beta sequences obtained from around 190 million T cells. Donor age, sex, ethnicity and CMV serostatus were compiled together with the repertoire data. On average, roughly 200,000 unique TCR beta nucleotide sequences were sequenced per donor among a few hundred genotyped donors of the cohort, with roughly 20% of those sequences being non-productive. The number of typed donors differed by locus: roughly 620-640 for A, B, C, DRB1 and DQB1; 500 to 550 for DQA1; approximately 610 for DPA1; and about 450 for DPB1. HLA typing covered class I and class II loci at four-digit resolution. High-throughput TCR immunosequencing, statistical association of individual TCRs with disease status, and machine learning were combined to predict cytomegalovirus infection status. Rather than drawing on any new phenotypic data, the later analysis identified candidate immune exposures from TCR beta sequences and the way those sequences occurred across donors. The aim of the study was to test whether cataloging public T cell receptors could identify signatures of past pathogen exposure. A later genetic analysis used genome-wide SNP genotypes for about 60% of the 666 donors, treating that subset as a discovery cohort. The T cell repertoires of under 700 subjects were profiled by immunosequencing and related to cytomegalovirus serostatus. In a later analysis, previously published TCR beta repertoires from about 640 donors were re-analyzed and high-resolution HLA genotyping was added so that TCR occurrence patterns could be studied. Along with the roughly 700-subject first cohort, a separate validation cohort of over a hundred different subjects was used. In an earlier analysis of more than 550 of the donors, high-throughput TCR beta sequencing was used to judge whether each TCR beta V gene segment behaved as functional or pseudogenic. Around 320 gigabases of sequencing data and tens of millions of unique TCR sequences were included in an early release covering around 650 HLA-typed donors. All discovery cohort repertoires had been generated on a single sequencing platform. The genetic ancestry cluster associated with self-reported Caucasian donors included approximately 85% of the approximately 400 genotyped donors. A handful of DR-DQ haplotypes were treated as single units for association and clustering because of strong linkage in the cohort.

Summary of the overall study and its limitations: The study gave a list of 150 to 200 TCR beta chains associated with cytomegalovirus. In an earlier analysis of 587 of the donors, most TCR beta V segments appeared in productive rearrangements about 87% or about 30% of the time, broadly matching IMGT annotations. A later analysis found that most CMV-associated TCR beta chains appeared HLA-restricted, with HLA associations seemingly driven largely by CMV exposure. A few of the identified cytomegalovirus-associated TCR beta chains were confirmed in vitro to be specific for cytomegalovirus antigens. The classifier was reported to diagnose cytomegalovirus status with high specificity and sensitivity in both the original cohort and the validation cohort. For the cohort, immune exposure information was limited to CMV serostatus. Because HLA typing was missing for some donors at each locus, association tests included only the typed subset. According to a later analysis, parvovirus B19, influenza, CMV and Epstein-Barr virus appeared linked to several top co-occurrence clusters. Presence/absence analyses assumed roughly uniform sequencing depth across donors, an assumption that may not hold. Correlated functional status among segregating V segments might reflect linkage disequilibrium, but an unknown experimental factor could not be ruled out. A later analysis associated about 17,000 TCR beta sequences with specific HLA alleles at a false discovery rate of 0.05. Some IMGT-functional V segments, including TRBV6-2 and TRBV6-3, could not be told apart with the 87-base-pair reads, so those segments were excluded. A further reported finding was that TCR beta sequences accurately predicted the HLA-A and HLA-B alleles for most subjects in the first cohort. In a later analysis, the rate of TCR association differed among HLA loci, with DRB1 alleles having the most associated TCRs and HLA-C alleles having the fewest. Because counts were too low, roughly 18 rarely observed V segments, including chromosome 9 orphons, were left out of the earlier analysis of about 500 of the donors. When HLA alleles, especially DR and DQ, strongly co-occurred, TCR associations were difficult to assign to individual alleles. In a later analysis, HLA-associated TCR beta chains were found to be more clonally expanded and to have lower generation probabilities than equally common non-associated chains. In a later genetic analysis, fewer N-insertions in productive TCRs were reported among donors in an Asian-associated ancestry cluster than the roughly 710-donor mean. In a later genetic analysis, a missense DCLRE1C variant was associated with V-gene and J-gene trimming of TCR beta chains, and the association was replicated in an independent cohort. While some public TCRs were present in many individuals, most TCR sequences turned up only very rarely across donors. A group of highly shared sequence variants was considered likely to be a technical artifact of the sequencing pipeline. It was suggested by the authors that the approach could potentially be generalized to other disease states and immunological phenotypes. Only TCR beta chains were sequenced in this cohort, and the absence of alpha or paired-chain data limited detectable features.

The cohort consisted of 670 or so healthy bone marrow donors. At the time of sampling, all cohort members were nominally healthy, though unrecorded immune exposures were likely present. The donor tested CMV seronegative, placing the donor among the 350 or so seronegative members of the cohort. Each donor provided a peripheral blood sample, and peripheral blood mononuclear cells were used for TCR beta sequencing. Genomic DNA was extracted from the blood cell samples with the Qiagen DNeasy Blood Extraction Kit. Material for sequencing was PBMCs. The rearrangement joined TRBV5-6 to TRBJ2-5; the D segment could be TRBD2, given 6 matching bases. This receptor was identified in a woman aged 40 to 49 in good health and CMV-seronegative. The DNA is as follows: TGTGCCAGCACCCGGCCGCGCGGGGCCCAGTACTTC. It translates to CASTRPRGAQYF.